This TCR beta chain originates from a study of CD8 T cells in ankylosing spondylitis. The V gene lost 6 bases and the J gene lost 7 bases, with 27 bases spanning the gap. CDR1 is SQVTM, CDR2 ANQGSEA, per germline. This CDR3 contains 16 residues. This clonotype appeared many times. In TCRdb, the 5' RACE reads were re-called with MiXCR into one record per CDR3 protein. The profile covers approximately 250,000 distinct CDR3 sequences, with roughly 8% appearing a single time and roughly 5% taken by the ten largest. Sequenced sample: blood, either unsorted or a sorted T cell fraction (not recorded which). The sequence came from a female donor with ankylosing spondylitis or in good health (not recorded which). The rearrangement links TRBV29-1 to TRBJ1-1; the D is unclear. The CDR3 here is CSVNPNAARQYREAFF. The CDR3 nucleotides are TGCAGCGTGAACCCAAACGCCGCCAGACAATACCGTGAAGCTTTCTTT.